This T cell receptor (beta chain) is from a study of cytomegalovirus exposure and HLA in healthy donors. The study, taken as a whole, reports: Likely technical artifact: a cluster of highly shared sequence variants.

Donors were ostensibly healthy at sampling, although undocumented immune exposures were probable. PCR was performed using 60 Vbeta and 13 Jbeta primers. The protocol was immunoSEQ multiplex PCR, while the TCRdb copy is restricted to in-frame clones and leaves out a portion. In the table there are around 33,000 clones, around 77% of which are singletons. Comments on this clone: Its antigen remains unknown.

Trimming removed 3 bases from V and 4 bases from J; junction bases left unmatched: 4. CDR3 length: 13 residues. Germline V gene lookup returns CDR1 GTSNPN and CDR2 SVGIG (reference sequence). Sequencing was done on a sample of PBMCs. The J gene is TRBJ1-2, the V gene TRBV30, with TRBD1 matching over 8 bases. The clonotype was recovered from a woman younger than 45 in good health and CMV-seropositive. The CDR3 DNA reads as TGTGCCTGGAGACAGGGGGAAGGCTATGGCTACACCTTC. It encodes CAWRQGEGYGYTF.